These 13 T cell receptor beta chains were all obtained from the same sample, sequenced in a study of T cells after yellow fever vaccination. TCRdb recomputed calls from the 5' RACE reads with MiXCR, one row per CDR3 protein. The sample shows some 350,000 distinct CDR3 sequences, about 4% of them seen only once. The sample consisted of PBMCs, taken 5 days after the yellow fever booster vaccination. The receptors derive from a young man who received the YFV17D yellow fever vaccine.

This clonotype was detected a few times. The chain couples TRBV12-3 or TRBV12-4 to TRBJ2-7, with D perhaps TRBD1 or TRBD2 (6 bases each). The CDR3 sequence is 15 residues long. V lost 1 base, J lost 5 bases, and 15 bases lay in between. CDR3 sequence reads: CASSLGPGEVNEQYF. CDR3 DNA: TGTGCCAGCAGTTTAGGTCCAGGGGAGGTCAACGAGCAGTACTTC.

This clonotype was detected many times. The J gene is TRBJ2-1, the V gene TRBV6-2 or TRBV6-3; D may be TRBD2 (5 bases). Germline V lookup: CDR1 MNHEY, CDR2 SVGEGT. The CDR3 is made up of 14 amino acids. V lost 5 bases to trimming and J lost 2 bases, with 10 bases between them. The CDR3 loop reads CASSPVEAYNEQFF. DNA of the CDR3: TGTGCCAGCAGTCCCGTGGAGGCCTACAATGAGCAGTTCTTC.

This clonotype was recorded many times. V usage is TRBV20-1 and J usage is TRBJ2-2; 7 bases line up with TRBD1. This CDR3 contains 14 residues. V trimming: 6 bases; J trimming: 1 base; junction bases outside the gene matches: 5. Per germline, CDR1 DFQATT and CDR2 SNEGSKA (reference sequence). CDR3 protein: CSARGQQNTGELFF. The CDR3 DNA sequence: TGCAGTGCGAGGGGACAGCAGAACACCGGGGAGCTGTTTTTT.

The chain couples TRBV7-2 to TRBJ2-5; either TRBD1 or TRBD2 may fit D (5 bases each). V shed 5 bases and J shed 5 bases, with 24 bases lying between them. There are 17 residues in the CDR3. Germline V lookup: CDR1 SGHTA, CDR2 FQGNSA. CDR3 residues: CASSPLGSAEGWETQYF. The CDR3 DNA reads TGTGCCAGCAGCCCACTCGGGTCGGCAGAGGGGTGGGAGACCCAGTACTTC.

In its sample, this clonotype was seen many times. This chain connects TRBV9 to TRBJ2-3, with a possible D match to TRBD2 (5 bases). The CDR3 runs to 13 residues. Germline assignment: CDR1 SGDLS and CDR2 YYNGEE. Trimming cost V 0 bases and J 3 bases, with 5 bases left between them. The CDR3 loop reads CASSVGGTDTQYF. For the CDR3, the DNA is TGTGCCAGCAGCGTAGGAGGGACAGATACGCAGTATTTT.

This clonotype was seen at least ten times. The J gene is TRBJ1-1, the V gene TRBV6-5; unclear D gene. This CDR3 region has 13 residues. Germline loops: CDR1 MNHEY, CDR2 SVGAGI. V lost 6 bases to trimming and J lost 5 bases, with 13 bases between them. The CDR3 nucleotides read TGTGCCAGCAGAAGGACCGAAGGTACTGAAGCTTTCTTT. Its translation: CASRRTEGTEAFF.

The genes are TRBV29-1 and TRBJ2-3, with 7 bases that match TRBD2. CDR3 size: 13 residues. Germline V gene lookup returns CDR1 SQVTM and CDR2 ANQGSEA. Germline trimming cut 4 bases from V and 5 bases from J; bases unmatched to any gene: 6. In DNA form, the CDR3 reads TGCAGCGTTGCCGGGACTACCAAAGATACGCAGTATTTT. This encodes CSVAGTTKDTQYF.

The chain employs TRBV7-9 and TRBJ2-7; TRBD1 aligns across 7 bases. The CDR3 runs 14 residues. From germline, CDR1 is SEHNR and CDR2 FQNEAQ (reference sequence). The J segment lost 5 bases and the V segment lost 5 bases, leaving 9 bases of the junction unmatched. The CDR3 DNA reads TGTGCCAGCAGCGTGAGACAGGGCCCCCACGAGCAGTACTTC. It translates to CASSVRQGPHEQYF.

This clonotype was counted between two and nine times. V and J are TRBV21-1 and TRBJ2-3. TRBV21-1 is a recognized pseudogene. The CDR3 is 15 amino acids. This CDR3 reads CASSVSSGRTDTQYF. The CDR3 DNA is TGTGCCAGCAGTGTATCTAGCGGTCGCACAGATACGCAGTATTTT.

There are many counts of this clonotype. The chain joins TRBV7-9 to TRBJ1-1; D is ambiguous. The CDR3 consists of 11 residues. Per germline, CDR1 SEHNR and CDR2 FQNEAQ (reference sequence). V was pared by 3 bases and J by 1 base, with 0 bases between. CDR3 bases: TGTGCCAGCAGCTTGAACACTGAAGCTTTCTTT. The encoded protein is CASSLNTEAFF. Full variable domain (rest looked up from reference TRBV7-9 and TRBJ1-1): DTGVSQNPRHKITKRGQNVTFRCDPISEHNRLYWYRQTLGQGPEFLTYFQNEAQLEKSRLLSDRFSAERPKGSFSTLEIQRTEQGDSAMYLCASSLNTEAFFGQGTRLTVV.

V is TRBV4-2 and J is TRBJ2-1; 8 bases are a match to TRBD2. This CDR3 has 16 amino acids. J was trimmed by 5 bases and V by 4 bases; bases with no gene match: 10. CDR1 and CDR2 (germline): LGHNA, YNFKEQ. The CDR3 sequence is CASSPYLAGSDNEQFF. CDR3 DNA: TGTGCCAGCAGCCCTTATCTAGCGGGTTCAGACAATGAGCAGTTCTTC.

The chain employs TRBV20-1 and TRBJ2-5; TRBD1 is a possible D gene (6 bases). Germline V gene sequence: CDR1 DFQATT, CDR2 SNEGSKA (reference sequence). The CDR3 spans 14 residues. V lost 1 base to trimming and J lost 3 bases, with 12 bases between them. This CDR3 is CSARAGRDKETQYF. The DNA for the CDR3 is TGCAGTGCTAGAGCGGGCAGGGACAAAGAGACCCAGTACTTC.

As for this clonotype: Just one base apart from a much larger clone, this may be a read error. This chain joins TRBV20-1 and TRBJ1-2; D gene ambiguous. Germline CDR1 is DFQATT and CDR2 is SNEGSKA (reference sequence). The CDR3 totals 13 residues. The CDR3 DNA reads as TGCAGCGCACTAAAAAGCCGAGGCTTTGGCTACACCTTC. It is translated as CSALKSRGFGYTF.